This T cell receptor (beta chain) was retrieved from a study of blood T cell repertoires in COVID-19. Study context: The United States, Italy and Spain were the sources of the acute and convalescent COVID-19 samples. The cDNA or gDNA used as material had been derived from T cells, B-cell-depleted T cells, or PBMCs.

Seattle patients were enrolled while actively infected and followed longitudinally. Authors' methods: For nucleated cells, counts were estimated from reference gene primer amplification. The assay was immunoSEQ multiplex PCR, and TCRdb's table has in-frame clones only and misses some. V, J and clone size derive from that table, while D and trimming were established from the DNA sequence. Of about 280,000 clones in the sample, about nine tenths were seen once. This clone was seen a handful of times. Trimming took 2 bases from V and 4 from J, leaving 5 bases between them. The CDR3 is made up of 12 amino acids. In germline, CDR1 is WSHSY, CDR2 SAAADI.

The sample comprised peripheral blood. V and J are TRBV10-2 and TRBJ1-2; no definite D call. This clonotype was sampled from a woman aged 30 to 39 with COVID-19, enrolled during active disease. The chain's CDR3 is CASSEPGYGYTF. Written as DNA, the CDR3 is TGCGCCAGCAGTGAGCCGGGCTATGGCTACACCTTC.